The T cell receptor beta chain under discussion was sequenced for a study of cytomegalovirus exposure and HLA in healthy donors (dated by TCRdb to 2017 to 2019). For context, the study as a whole: An earlier analysis of approximately 640 of the donors reported roughly 300 Gb of sequence data and around 110 million unique TCR beta sequences from roughly 180 million T cells. An early release that covered fewer than 800 HLA-typed donors contained approximately 300 gigabases of sequencing data and 80 million or so unique TCR sequences. Of the roughly 400 genotyped donors, approximately 83% fell in the genetic ancestry cluster associated with self-reported Caucasian donors. The study was designed to test whether signatures of past pathogen exposure could be identified by cataloging public T cell receptors. The study profiled the T cell repertoires of about 640 subjects by immunosequencing and related them to cytomegalovirus serostatus. Along with the approximately 650-subject first cohort, a separate validation cohort of some 130 different subjects was used. To predict cytomegalovirus infection status, the study combined high-throughput TCR immunosequencing, statistical association of individual TCRs with disease status, and machine learning. In a later analysis, previously published TCR beta repertoires from several hundred donors were re-analyzed and high-resolution HLA genotyping was added so that TCR occurrence patterns could be studied. Rather than drawing on any new phenotypic data, the later analysis identified candidate immune exposures from TCR beta sequences and the way those sequences occurred across donors. To decide whether each TCR beta V gene segment behaved as functional or pseudogenic, an earlier analysis of over 500 of the donors relied on high-throughput TCR beta sequencing. Donor age, sex, ethnicity and CMV serostatus were compiled together with the repertoire data. Genome-wide SNP genotypes for about 65% of the roughly 670 donors were used in a later genetic analysis, which treated that subset as a discovery cohort. All discovery cohort repertoires had been generated using a single sequencing platform. HLA typing included class I and class II loci at four-digit resolution. The number of donors typed differed by locus, with roughly 620-630 for A, B, C, DRB1 and DQB1, around 560 for DQA1, 600 to 610 for DPA1, and 472 for DPB1. Because of strong linkage in the cohort, five DR-DQ haplotypes were treated as single units for association and clustering. On average, around 240,000 unique TCR beta nucleotide sequences were sequenced per donor among 300 to 500 genotyped donors of the cohort, with roughly 19% of those sequences being non-productive.

In total, approximately 700 healthy bone marrow donors made up the cohort. All cohort members were sampled while nominally healthy, although unrecorded immune exposures were likely present. The donor was CMV seropositive and was included in the group of approximately 310 seropositive cohort members. A peripheral blood sample was collected from each donor, and TCR beta sequencing was performed on peripheral blood mononuclear cells. Genomic DNA was extracted from the blood cell samples with the Qiagen DNeasy Blood Extraction Kit. Turning to this clone: The clone's antigen remains unknown. Base-call qualities are not available, and no considerably larger clone is one nucleotide away.

What the study reported, not specific to this receptor: In an earlier analysis of approximately 590 of the donors, most TCR beta V segments appeared in productive rearrangements about 87% or about 30% of the time, broadly matching IMGT annotations. Roughly uniform sequencing depth across donors was assumed in presence/absence analyses, although this assumption may not hold. A later analysis found that most CMV-associated TCR beta chains appeared HLA-restricted, with HLA associations seemingly driven largely by CMV exposure. A later analysis associated 17,000 or so TCR beta sequences with specific HLA alleles at a false discovery rate of 0.05. This cohort had only TCR beta chains sequenced, and the lack of alpha or paired-chain data limited which features could be detected. It was suggested by the authors that the approach could potentially be generalized to other disease states and immunological phenotypes. A cluster of highly shared sequence variants was judged likely to represent a technical artifact of the sequencing pipeline. The earlier analysis of approximately 540 of the donors excluded 15 to 20 rarely observed V segments, including chromosome 9 orphons, because counts were too low. The 87-base-pair reads could not distinguish some IMGT-functional V segments, including TRBV6-2 and TRBV6-3, so those segments were excluded. Compared with equally common non-associated chains, HLA-associated TCR beta chains in a later analysis were more clonally expanded and had lower generation probabilities. Immune exposure information for the cohort was limited to CMV serostatus. When HLA alleles, especially DR and DQ, strongly co-occurred, TCR associations were difficult to assign to individual alleles. A further reported finding was that TCR beta sequences accurately predicted the HLA-A and HLA-B alleles for most subjects in the first cohort. Because HLA typing was missing for some donors at each locus, association tests included only the typed subset. In vitro tests confirmed that three of the cytomegalovirus-associated TCR beta chains recognize cytomegalovirus antigens. Several of the top co-occurrence clusters appeared to be linked to parvovirus B19, influenza, CMV and Epstein-Barr virus, according to a later analysis. According to a later analysis, TCR association rates differed among HLA loci, with DRB1 alleles showing the most associated TCRs and HLA-C alleles showing the fewest. Most TCR sequences were seen in very few donors, while some public TCRs were found in many individuals. The study listed approximately 150 TCR beta chains as associated with cytomegalovirus. In both the original and validation cohorts, the classifier was reported to diagnose cytomegalovirus status with high specificity and sensitivity. According to a later genetic analysis, donors in an Asian-associated ancestry cluster had fewer N-insertions in productive TCRs than the roughly 660-donor mean. V-gene and J-gene trimming of TCR beta chains was associated with a missense DCLRE1C variant in a later genetic analysis, and the association was replicated in an independent cohort. Linkage disequilibrium might explain the correlated functional status among segregating V segments, but an unknown experimental factor could not be excluded.

CDR1 and CDR2 were assigned from the germline V gene (reference sequence) as SEHNR and FQNEAQ. The CDR3, from cysteine to phenylalanine, totals 17 residues. Just CDR3 DNA is preserved here, 51 bases in frame from base 1. Cut back by 4 bases and 1 base, the V and J ends lie 16 bases apart. Receptor libraries were prepared by the immunoSEQ multiplex PCR assay. For the multiplex PCR, a mixture combining 60 forward primers for TCR Vbeta segments and 13 reverse primers for TCR Jbeta segments was used. A multiplex PCR assay on genomic DNA amplified the CDR3 region of rearranged TCR beta genes. On the Illumina HiSeq System, the amplified TCR beta libraries were sequenced as 87-base-pair reads. In the original analysis: A later analysis tallied 70 million to 100 million unique TCR beta chains across the 666 repertoires, and about 10 million of those chains were shared by two or more donors. To remove PCR and sequencing errors, raw reads were error-corrected and collapsed into unique sequences using a nearest-neighbor algorithm that merged closely related sequences. Alignment of CDR3 sequences to IMGT reference sequences was used to assign V, D and J gene segments. For a sequence to be retained, a match of at least six nucleotides was required to both a V gene segment and a J gene segment. Rearrangements were called productive when the CDR3 lacked stop codons and stayed in frame with V and J; all others were non-productive. CDR3 was defined according to IMGT convention as the region running from the second conserved V-encoded cysteine to the conserved J-encoded phenylalanine. Sequences without an unambiguous match to a single V gene segment were excluded from the earlier analysis of 450 to 750 of the donors. An earlier analysis of fewer than 650 of the donors classified V segments as functional when productive rearrangements were above 56.7% and as segregating when the standard deviation between donors was above 5%. A statistical classification framework was built to diagnose cytomegalovirus status from the catalog of TCR beta chain sequences. A later analysis assigned V and J genes by comparing TCR nucleotide sequences with IMGT/GENE-DB human TR gene sequences. In a later analysis, CDR3 sequences and most-parsimonious VDJ recombination scenarios were assigned using the TCRdist pipeline. In a later analysis, each TCR beta chain was defined by its CDR3 amino acid sequence together with its V-gene family, and reads lacking a unique V-gene family were excluded. As a way to deal with suspected cross-contamination and a sequencing artifact, a later analysis dropped under 600 nucleotide sequences that were highly shared and had low generation probability. In a later analysis, a clonal expansion index was calculated for each public chain from normalized within-repertoire ranks of inferred template counts. In a later analysis, generation probabilities were computed using a VDJ recombination model fitted to out-of-frame rearrangements, and the results were checked against IGoR. In a later analysis, TCR-TCR, TCR-HLA and TCR-CMV co-occurrence was scored with hypergeometric tests, and a repertoire-size bias correction was applied to TCR pairs. A later analysis estimated false discovery rates by permuting HLA or CMV assignments 20 times. In a later analysis, co-occurring TCRs were grouped using DBSCAN, and TCRdist sequence similarity was added for clustering within HLA-allele-positive subsets. For co-occurrence clustering, repertoires with fewer than 30,000 or more than 120,000 public chains were excluded, along with roughly 5 repertoires with anomalous nucleotide sharing. The table comes from immuneACCESS by way of TCRdb, which keeps in-frame sequences with V and J called. Part of the clones is missing from these tables; in studies checked, under half for an unresolved V gene and the rest for unknown reasons. V and J calls and clone size are copied from that table; D and trimming were computed from the DNA. Present in this sample are over 70,000 clones, about 77% of which were seen just once. The top ten constitute around 2.7% of the sample.

The TCR originated in a male donor in good health and CMV-seropositive. The sample taken for sequencing was PBMCs. The chain uses TRBV7-9 and TRBJ2-2; the D gene is perhaps TRBD2, from 5 matching bases. The CDR3 in this case is CASSSSLRLQNTGELFF. The nucleotides read TGTGCCAGCAGCTCTAGCCTTCGGTTACAGAACACCGGGGAGCTGTTTTTT. The reference TRBV7-9 and TRBJ2-2 proteins fill in what lies around the CDR3, so the full variable domain reads DTGVSQNPRHKITKRGQNVTFRCDPISEHNRLYWYRQTLGQGPEFLTYFQNEAQLEKSRLLSDRFSAERPKGSFSTLEIQRTEQGDSAMYLCASSSSLRLQNTGELFFGEGSRLTVL.